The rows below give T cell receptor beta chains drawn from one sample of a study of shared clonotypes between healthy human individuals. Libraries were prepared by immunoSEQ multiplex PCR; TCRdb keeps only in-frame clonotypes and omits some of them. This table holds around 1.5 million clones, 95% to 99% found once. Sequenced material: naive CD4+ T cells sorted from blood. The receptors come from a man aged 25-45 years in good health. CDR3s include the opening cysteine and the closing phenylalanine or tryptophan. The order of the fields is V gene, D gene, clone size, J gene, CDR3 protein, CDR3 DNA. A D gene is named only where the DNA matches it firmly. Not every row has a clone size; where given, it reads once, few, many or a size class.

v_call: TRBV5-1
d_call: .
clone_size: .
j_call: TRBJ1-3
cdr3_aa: CASSLSGTASGNTIYF
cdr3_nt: TGCGCCAGCAGCTTGTCTGGGACGGCTTCTGGAAACACCATATATTTT

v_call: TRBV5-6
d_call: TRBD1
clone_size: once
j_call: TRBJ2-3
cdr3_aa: CASSSGTGRADTQYF
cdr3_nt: TGTGCCAGCAGCTCTGGGACAGGGCGCGCAGATACGCAGTATTTT

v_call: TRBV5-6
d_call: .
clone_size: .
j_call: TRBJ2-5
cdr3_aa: CASSFVGQGQETQYF
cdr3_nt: TGTGCCAGCAGCTTTGTAGGGCAGGGGCAAGAGACCCAGTACTTC

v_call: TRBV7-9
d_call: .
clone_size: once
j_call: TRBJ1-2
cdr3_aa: CASSLVVGEEGYTF
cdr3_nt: TGTGCCAGCAGCTTAGTGGTCGGGGAGGAGGGCTACACCTTC

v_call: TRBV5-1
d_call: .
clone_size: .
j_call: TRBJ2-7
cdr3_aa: CASSDARASYEQYF
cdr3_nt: TGCGCCAGCAGCGATGCTCGGGCCTCCTACGAGCAGTACTTC

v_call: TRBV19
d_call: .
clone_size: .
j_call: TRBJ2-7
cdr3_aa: CASSTVISYEQYF
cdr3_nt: TGTGCCAGTAGTACGGTTATCTCCTACGAGCAGTACTTC

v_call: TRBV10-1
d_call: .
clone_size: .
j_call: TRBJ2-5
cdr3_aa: CASSESVAGGETQYF
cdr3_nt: TGCGCCAGCAGTGAGTCGGTGGCAGGGGGGGAGACCCAGTACTTC

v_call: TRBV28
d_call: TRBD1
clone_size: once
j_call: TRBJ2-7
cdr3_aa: CASSLSTGGRRPEQYF
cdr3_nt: TGTGCCAGCAGTTTAAGTACAGGGGGGCGGCGTCCCGAGCAGTACTTC

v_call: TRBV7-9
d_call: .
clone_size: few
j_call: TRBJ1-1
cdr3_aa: CASSFEGAGKGRTEAFF
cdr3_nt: TGTGCCAGCAGTTTTGAAGGGGCAGGGAAGGGGCGCACGGAAGCTTTCTTT

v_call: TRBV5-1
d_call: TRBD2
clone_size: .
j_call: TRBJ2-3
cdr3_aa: CASTLAASTDTQYF
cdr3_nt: TGCGCCAGCACACTAGCGGCTAGCACAGATACGCAGTATTTT

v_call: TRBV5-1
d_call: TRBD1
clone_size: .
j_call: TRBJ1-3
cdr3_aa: CASSLRPGTGGNPGNTIYF
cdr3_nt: TGCGCCAGCAGCTTGCGCCCCGGGACAGGGGGCAATCCTGGAAACACCATATATTTT

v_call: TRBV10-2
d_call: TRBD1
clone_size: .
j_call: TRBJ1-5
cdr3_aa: CASSETRGQYGPQHF
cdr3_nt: TGCGCCAGCAGTGAGACGAGGGGGCAGTATGGGCCCCAGCATTTT

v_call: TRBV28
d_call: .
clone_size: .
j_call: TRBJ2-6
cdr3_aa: CASSLWESGANVLTF
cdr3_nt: TGTGCCAGCAGTTTATGGGAGTCTGGGGCCAACGTCCTGACTTTC

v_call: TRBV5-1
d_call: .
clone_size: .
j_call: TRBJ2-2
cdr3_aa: CASSSTTTGELFF
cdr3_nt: TGCGCCAGCAGCTCTACAACTACCGGGGAGCTGTTTTTT

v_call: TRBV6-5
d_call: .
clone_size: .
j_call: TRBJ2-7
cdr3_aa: CASRGPRSYEQYF
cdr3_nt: TGTGCCAGCAGGGGGCCCCGCTCCTACGAGCAGTACTTC

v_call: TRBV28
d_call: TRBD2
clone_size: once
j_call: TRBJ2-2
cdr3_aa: CASSFLAGDTGELFF
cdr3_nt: TGTGCCAGCAGTTTCCTAGCGGGAGACACCGGGGAGCTGTTTTTT

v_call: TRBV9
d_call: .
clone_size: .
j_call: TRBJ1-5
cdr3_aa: CASSTHPQGLGQPQHF
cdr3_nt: TGTGCCAGCAGCACCCACCCTCAGGGTCTAGGGCAGCCCCAGCATTTT

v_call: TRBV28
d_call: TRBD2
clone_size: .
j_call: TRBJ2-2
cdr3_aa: CASRRTSGRATGELFF
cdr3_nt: TGTGCCAGCAGGCGGACTAGCGGGAGGGCCACCGGGGAGCTGTTTTTT

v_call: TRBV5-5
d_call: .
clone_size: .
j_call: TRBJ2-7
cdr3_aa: CASSFQGLYEQYF
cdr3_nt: TGTGCCAGCAGCTTCCAGGGCCTCTACGAGCAGTACTTC

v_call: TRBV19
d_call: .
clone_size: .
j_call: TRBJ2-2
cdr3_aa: CASSILGVTGELFF
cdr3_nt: TGTGCCAGTAGTATTTTGGGGGTTACCGGGGAGCTGTTTTTT

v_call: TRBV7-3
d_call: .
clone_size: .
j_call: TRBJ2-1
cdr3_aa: CASRQDYDGNNEQFF
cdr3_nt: TGTGCCAGCAGACAGGACTACGACGGTAACAATGAGCAGTTCTTC

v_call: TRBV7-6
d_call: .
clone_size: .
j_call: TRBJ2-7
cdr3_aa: CASTQLIREQYF
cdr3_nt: TGTGCCAGCACCCAGTTGATCCGCGAGCAGTACTTC

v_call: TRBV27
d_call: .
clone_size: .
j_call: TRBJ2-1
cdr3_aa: CASSLLVPGVPITNEQFF
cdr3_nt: TGTGCCAGCAGTTTATTAGTCCCCGGAGTTCCCATAACCAATGAGCAGTTCTTC

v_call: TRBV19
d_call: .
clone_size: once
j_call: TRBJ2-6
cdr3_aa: CASSIAAGANVLTF
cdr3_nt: TGTGCCAGTAGTATAGCTGCTGGGGCCAACGTCCTGACTTTC

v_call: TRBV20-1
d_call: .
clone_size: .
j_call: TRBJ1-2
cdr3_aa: CSAPQLDGYTF
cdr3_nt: TGCAGTGCTCCTCAGCTGGACGGCTACACCTTC

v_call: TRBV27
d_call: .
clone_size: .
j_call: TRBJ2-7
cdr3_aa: CASSLLLTAGASYEQYF
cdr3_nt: TGTGCCAGCAGTTTACTCCTAACGGCAGGAGCCTCCTACGAGCAGTACTTC

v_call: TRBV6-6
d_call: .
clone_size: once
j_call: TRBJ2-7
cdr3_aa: CASSYGASDYYEQYF
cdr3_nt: TGTGCCAGCAGTTACGGGGCTAGCGATTACTACGAGCAGTACTTC

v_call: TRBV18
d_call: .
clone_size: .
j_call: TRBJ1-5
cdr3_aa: CASSPVQAQGQPQHF
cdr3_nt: TGTGCCAGCTCACCAGTCCAGGCCCAGGGCCAGCCCCAGCATTTT

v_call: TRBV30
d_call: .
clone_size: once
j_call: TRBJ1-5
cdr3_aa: CAWRPSPGSGNQPQHF
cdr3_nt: TGTGCCTGGAGGCCTAGTCCGGGATCGGGCAATCAGCCCCAGCATTTT

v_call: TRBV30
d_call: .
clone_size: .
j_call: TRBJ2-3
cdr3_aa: CAYQTTDTQYF
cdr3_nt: TGTGCCTACCAAACCACAGATACGCAGTATTTT

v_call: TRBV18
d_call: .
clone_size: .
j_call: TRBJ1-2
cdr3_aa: CASSPLSGDSRYGYTF
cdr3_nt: TGTGCCAGCTCACCACTGTCAGGCGACTCCCGCTATGGCTACACCTTC

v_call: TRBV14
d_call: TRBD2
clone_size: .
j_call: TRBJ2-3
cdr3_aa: CASSQDIAGSTDTQYF
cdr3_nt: TGTGCCAGCAGCCAAGATATAGCGGGTAGCACAGATACGCAGTATTTT